The sequence of this T cell receptor (beta chain) was determined in a study of T cell responses to AZD1222 COVID-19 vaccine. Study results and limitations: White British ancestry dominated among donors, who included more females, and clonal diversity was possibly underestimated. A reported finding is that nearly half of spike-specific TCRs target unmutated variant regions. Sampling that yielded the repertoires occurred only after the peak T cell response.

Germline CDR1 SQVTM, CDR2 ANQGSEA. The CDR3 has 13 residues. V lost 5 bases and J lost 4, with 14 bases in between. Recipients boosted at about 4 weeks or about 12 weeks are pooled. Profiled with immunoSEQ multiplex PCR; TCRdb holds only in-frame clones, not every one. The sample carries 150,000 to 200,000 clones, approximately 90% recorded once. As for this clone: Its antigen is unknown.

The rearrangement links TRBV29-1 to TRBJ1-1; D possibly corresponds to TRBD1 (6 bases). Here the sequenced sample was peripheral blood, taken 28 days after the second AZD1222 dose. The TCR originated in an adult who received the AZD1222 COVID-19 vaccine. DNA for the CDR3: TGCAGCGTTAATGAGGGGGTCGTCACTGAAGCTTTCTTT. Its protein is CSVNEGVVTEAFF.